Following are 17 T cell receptor beta chains from one sample sequenced in a study of neurological immune-mediated disorders. TCRdb reprocessed the 5' RACE reads with MiXCR, giving one entry per CDR3 protein. Seen here are about 84,000 distinct CDR3 sequences, about 4.3% observed once, and the top ten hold around 5%. Stated time point: longitudinal time-point 3. Source material: PBMCs. These receptors were obtained from a woman aged 55-75 years with multiple sclerosis.

This clonotype was observed many times. The chain employs TRBV6-1 and TRBJ2-3, with 10 bases matching TRBD2. In germline, CDR1 is MNHNS, CDR2 SASEGT. V was pared by 6 bases and J by 0 bases, with 6 bases of the junction left unmatched. The CDR3 is 16 amino acids. The DNA for the CDR3 is TGTGCCAGCAGCAAAACTAGCGGGGCGAGCACAGATACGCAGTATTTT. Translation gives CASSKTSGASTDTQYF.

In this sample, this clonotype turned up many times. The chain uses TRBV24-1 and TRBJ1-2, with 7 bases fitting TRBD1. Germline V CDR1 and CDR2: KGHDR, SFDVKD. Trimming at V came to 0 bases and at J to 8 bases, leaving 8 bases not matched to a gene. This CDR3 region has 15 residues. CDR3 sequence: CATSDLPDRDGGYTF. CDR3 sequence (DNA): TGTGCCACCAGTGATTTGCCTGACAGGGATGGCGGCTACACCTTC.

This clonotype was seen many times. CDR3 nucleotides: TGTGCCAGCAGGCGGCCCCCTGGAAACACCATATATTTT. Protein sequence: CASRRPPGNTIYF. The chain uses TRBV6-5 and TRBJ1-3; D not resolved. This CDR3 is built from 13 residues. CDR1 MNHEY and CDR2 SVGAGI come from the germline V gene. The V end was cut by 6 bases, the J end by 2 bases, with 8 bases between.

Ten or more counts support this clonotype. The V gene is TRBV28, the J gene TRBJ2-7; 10 bases line up with TRBD1. CDR1 and CDR2 from the germline V gene are MDHEN and SYDVKM. The CDR3 spans 15 residues. V lost 4 bases, J lost 1 base, and 4 bases stayed unmatched. CDR3 DNA: TGTGCCAGCAGTTCTGGGACAGGGGATTCCTACGAGCAGTACTTC. It specifies CASSSGTGDSYEQYF.

In this sample, this clonotype turned up many times. This chain uses TRBV20-1 with TRBJ2-1; tentative D call: TRBD2 (5 bases). Germline lookup yields CDR1 DFQATT and CDR2 SNEGSKA (reference sequence). This CDR3 has 14 amino acids. V lost 1 base and J lost 0, with 7 bases in between. CDR3: CSARAGSSYNEQFF. CDR3 nucleotides: TGCAGTGCTAGAGCGGGGAGCTCCTACAATGAGCAGTTCTTC.

This clonotype was seen many times. CDR3 sequence reads: CATSRPGIGETQYF. CDR3 sequence (DNA): TGTGCCACCAGCAGACCAGGGATTGGGGAGACCCAGTACTTC. The V gene is TRBV15, the J gene TRBJ2-5; TRBD1 is a possible D gene (5 bases). The CDR3 contains 14 residues. CDR1 is LNHNV, CDR2 YYDKDF, per germline (reference sequence). The ends were cut back, 2 bases at V and 5 bases at J, with 12 bases in the middle.

This clonotype has ten or more counts. This chain links TRBV6-5 with TRBJ2-3; 11 nucleotides agree with TRBD1. V shed 1 base, J shed 1 base, and the junction held 4 bases outside the gene matches. The CDR3 sequence is 17 residues long. Per germline, CDR1 MNHEY and CDR2 SVGAGI. CDR3: CASSYWTGGAGTDTQYF. CDR3 in DNA: TGTGCCAGCAGTTACTGGACAGGGGGCGCGGGCACAGATACGCAGTATTTT.

This clonotype came up many times. Written as DNA, the CDR3 is TGCGCCAGCAGCATACCGGACAGGGGTTTGGGCAATGAGCAGTTCTTC. The encoded protein is CASSIPDRGLGNEQFF. The chain is built from TRBV5-1 and TRBJ2-1; 9 bases map to TRBD1. The CDR3 is 16 residues long. V was clipped by 4 bases and J by 6 bases; unmatched bases: 11. Germline V gene lookup returns CDR1 SGHRS and CDR2 YFSETQ.

Many counts were recorded for this clonotype. The chain recombines TRBV28 with TRBJ2-1, with D maybe TRBD1 (6 bases). This CDR3 has 12 residues. CDR1 MDHEN and CDR2 SYDVKM come from the germline V gene. The V end lost 7 bases, the J end lost 12 bases, and 16 bases lay between the germline ends. The CDR3: CASNGGARGQFF. CDR3 coding DNA: TGTGCCAGCAATGGGGGCGCCAGGGGGCAGTTCTTC. The full variable domain, completed using reference TRBV28 and TRBJ2-1, is DVKVTQSSRYLVKRTGEKVFLECVQDMDHENMFWYRQDPGLGLRLIYFSYDVKMKEKGDIPEGYSVSREKKERFSLILESASTNQTSMYLCASNGGARGQFFGPGTRLTVL.

This sequence joins TRBV2 and TRBJ2-7; D possibly uses TRBD1 or TRBD2 (5 bases each). The ends were cut back, 3 bases at V and 6 bases at J, with 12 bases in the middle. Germline assignment: CDR1 SNHLY and CDR2 FYNNEI. This CDR3 region has 13 residues. As DNA, the CDR3 is TGTGCCAGCAGTGACGACCGGGGCGGCGAGCAGTACTTC. Translation gives CASSDDRGGEQYF. Using reference TRBV2 and TRBJ2-7 for the parts outside the CDR3, the full variable domain is EPEVTQTPSHQVTQMGQEVILRCVPISNHLYFYWYRQILGQKVEFLVSFYNNEISEKSEIFDDQFSVERPDGSNFTLKIRSTKLEDSAMYFCASSDDRGGEQYFGPGTRLTVT.

Many counts were recorded for this clonotype. V usage is TRBV20-1 and J usage is TRBJ1-5; D possibly corresponds to TRBD1 (5 bases). The CDR3 length is 13 residues. CDR1 is DFQATT, CDR2 SNEGSKA, per germline (reference sequence). V was clipped by 3 bases and J by 0 bases, with 6 bases between them. The CDR3 DNA reads as TGCAGTGCTAGTCAGGGTAGCAATCAGCCCCAGCATTTT. It specifies CSASQGSNQPQHF.

As for this clonotype: A read error may be the cause here, since a much bigger clone is one base away. The chain has TRBV10-3 and TRBJ1-4; tentative D call: TRBD1 (5 bases). The CDR3 contains 14 residues. With 4 bases removed from V and 0 bases from J, the gap between germline ends came to 6 bases. Germline V gene lookup returns CDR1 ENHRY and CDR2 SYGVKD. CDR3 loop: CAISGTSTNEKLFF. The CDR3 DNA sequence: TGTGCCATCAGTGGGACATCAACTAATGAAAAACTGTTTTTT.

This clonotype was counted at least ten times. This chain connects TRBV5-1 to TRBJ2-5; weak D call: TRBD2 (6 bases). Germline V gene sequence: CDR1 SGHRS, CDR2 YFSETQ. The CDR3 is 15 amino acids. V was trimmed by 5 bases and J by 5 bases, leaving 19 bases between them. The CDR3 protein is CASRPGTPGGETQYF. In nucleotides, the CDR3 is TGCGCCAGCAGACCCGGGACTCCCGGCGGGGAGACCCAGTACTTC.

This clonotype occurred many times. The chain is built from TRBV5-1 and TRBJ1-1; D possibly corresponds to TRBD1 (5 bases). The V gene lost 3 bases and the J gene lost 1 base, with 7 bases spanning the gap. The CDR3 sequence is 13 residues long. The germline CDR1 and CDR2 sequences are SGHRS and YFSETQ. The CDR3 protein is CASSSQGNTEAFF. The CDR3 DNA reads as TGCGCCAGCAGCTCGCAGGGGAACACTGAAGCTTTCTTT.

The rearrangement uses TRBV5-6 and TRBJ2-5, with 8 bases identical to TRBD2. This CDR3 has 14 amino acids. After removal of 3 bases from V and 10 bases from J, the junction contained 11 bases not matched to a gene. Germline V CDR1 and CDR2: SGHDT, YYEEEE. In nucleotides, the CDR3 is TGTGCCAGCAGCTACGGGACTAGTAGTGAATACCAGTACTTC. It is translated as CASSYGTSSEYQYF.

This clonotype was seen repeatedly, ten times or more. The chain has TRBV5-1 and TRBJ1-1; a possible D gene is TRBD1 (6 bases). Trimming took 0 bases from V and 1 from J, leaving 10 bases between them. CDR3 size: 15 residues. The germline V gene has CDR1 SGHRS and CDR2 YFSETQ. The CDR3 DNA reads TGCGCCAGCAGCTTGGGTGGGGGCGGGAACACTGAAGCTTTCTTT. This sequence encodes CASSLGGGGNTEAFF.

This clonotype is medium-sized (0.01 to 0.1%) by share. This chain uses TRBV20-1 with TRBJ1-6; D remains unclear. Germline-derived CDR1 and CDR2 are DFQATT and SNEGSKA (reference sequence). Between the trimmed V and J ends, which lost 1 base and 9 bases, there was a span of 7 bases. This CDR3 has 12 residues. The CDR3, as DNA: TGCAGTGCTAGAGGGTCGGGTTCACCCCTCCACTTT. Amino acid sequence: CSARGSGSPLHF.